The rows below give T cell receptor beta chains drawn from one sample of a study of OX40 agonist ivuxolimab in advanced cancers. Data came from immunoSEQ multiplex PCR; TCRdb stores just in-frame clones and leaves some out. The sample includes tens of thousands of clones, about 88% of them seen just once. The sequencing used CD4+ or CD8+ T cells sorted from blood, collected in a trial of the OX40 agonist ivuxolimab. The receptors originated from an adult with an advanced solid tumor such as melanoma, head and neck, liver or kidney cancer. Each CDR3 is given with its conserved first and last residue. Fields, in order: clone size, J gene, V gene, D gene, CDR3 length, CDR3 protein, CDR3 DNA. A D gene is named only where the DNA matches it firmly. Clone size is not always given. Where it is, it says once, few, many or a class for expanded clones.

once,TRBJ2-3,TRBV9,.,15,CASSVSISSTDTQYF,TGTGCCAGCAGCGTTAGCATTAGTAGCACAGATACGCAGTATTTT
.,TRBJ1-1,TRBV6-5,.,14,CASSSPVMNTEAFF,TGTGCCAGCAGTTCCCCGGTTATGAACACTGAAGCTTTCTTT
few,TRBJ2-7,TRBV5-8,TRBD2,14,CASSKSGIRYEQYF,TGTGCCAGCAGTAAGAGCGGGATACGATACGAGCAGTACTTC
.,TRBJ2-3,TRBV6-1,TRBD1,15,CASSSQTGWTDTQYF,TGTGCCAGCAGTTCCCAGACAGGGTGGACAGATACGCAGTATTTT
.,TRBJ2-2,TRBV7-3,.,14,CASSLHRGTGELFF,TGTGCCAGCAGCCTCCATAGGGGGACCGGGGAGCTGTTTTTT
many,TRBJ2-5,TRBV2,.,14,CASSERAGKETQYF,TGTGCCAGCAGTGAACGCGCGGGAAAAGAGACCCAGTACTTC
.,TRBJ2-1,TRBV5-1,.,16,CASSLWTASSYNEQFF,TGCGCCAGCAGCTTGTGGACAGCAAGCTCCTACAATGAGCAGTTCTTC
.,TRBJ2-7,TRBV6-6,.,14,CASSARGPSGEQYF,TGTGCCAGCAGTGCCCGGGGCCCCTCTGGCGAGCAGTACTTC
.,TRBJ2-2,TRBV6-5,TRBD2,15,CASSSSGSGTGELFF,TGTGCCAGCAGCAGTAGCGGGAGTGGGACCGGGGAGCTGTTTTTT
.,TRBJ2-7,TRBV5-1,.,12,CASSVDTYEQYF,TGCGCCAGCAGCGTGGACACCTACGAGCAGTACTTC
.,TRBJ2-3,TRBV4-1,TRBD2,15,CASSQTSGLTDTQYF,TGCGCCAGCAGCCAGACTAGCGGACTCACAGATACGCAGTATTTT
.,TRBJ2-7,TRBV4-1,TRBD2,15,CASSQEDLAAGEQYF,TGCGCCAGCAGCCAAGAGGATCTAGCGGCAGGGGAGCAGTACTTC
.,TRBJ2-3,TRBV25-1,TRBD2,16,CARPAGVDRDGDTQYF,TGTGCCAGACCAGCGGGGGTCGATCGGGATGGAGATACGCAGTATTTT
.,TRBJ1-5,TRBV6-1,.,13,CASRYGGNQPQHF,TGTGCCAGTCGATACGGGGGGAATCAGCCCCAGCATTTT
.,TRBJ2-3,TRBV5-5,.,16,CASSLGQIMSTDTQYF,TGTGCCAGCAGCTTGGGGCAGATCATGAGCACAGATACGCAGTATTTT
.,TRBJ2-7,TRBV9,TRBD2,15,CASSERAGVGYEQYF,TGTGCCAGCAGTGAAAGGGCGGGAGTCGGCTACGAGCAGTACTTC
.,TRBJ2-2,TRBV2,.,14,CASSRRDSGGELFF,TGTGCCAGCAGTCGAAGGGACTCCGGCGGGGAGCTGTTTTTT